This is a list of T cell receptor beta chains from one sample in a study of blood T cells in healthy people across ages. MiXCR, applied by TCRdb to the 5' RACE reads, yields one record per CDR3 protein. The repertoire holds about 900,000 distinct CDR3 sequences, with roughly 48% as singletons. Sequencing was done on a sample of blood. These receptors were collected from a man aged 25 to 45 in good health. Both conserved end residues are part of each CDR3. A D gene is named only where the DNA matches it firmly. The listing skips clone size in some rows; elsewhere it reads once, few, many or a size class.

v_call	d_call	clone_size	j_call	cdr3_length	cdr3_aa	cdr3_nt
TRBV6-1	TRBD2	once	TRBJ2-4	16	CASSDEREGRRNIQYF	TGTGCCAGCAGTGACGAGCGGGAGGGCCGTAGAAACATTCAGTACTTC
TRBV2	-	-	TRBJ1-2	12	CASRKGGGGYTF	TGTGCCAGCAGGAAGGGGGGTGGTGGCTACACCTTC
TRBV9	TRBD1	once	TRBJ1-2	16	CASSPDLDREDYGYTF	TGTGCCAGCAGCCCGGACCTTGACAGGGAGGACTATGGCTACACCTTC
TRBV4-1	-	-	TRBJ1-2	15	CASSQGNGVNYGYTF	TGCGCCAGCAGCCAAGGGAACGGGGTTAACTATGGCTACACCTTC
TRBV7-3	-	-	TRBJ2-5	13	CASSLRRTGTQYF	TGTGCCAGCAGCCTCAGAAGAACGGGGACCCAGTACTTC
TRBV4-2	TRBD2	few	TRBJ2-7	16	CASSQVASGDSYEQYF	TGTGCCAGCAGCCAAGTGGCAAGCGGGGACTCCTACGAGCAGTACTTC
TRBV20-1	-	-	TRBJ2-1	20	CSARRLVGRVSPSSYNEQFF	TGCAGTGCTAGAAGACTAGTCGGTCGGGTTAGTCCGAGCTCCTACAATGAGCAGTTCTTC
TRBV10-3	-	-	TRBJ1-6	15	CAISKAGSDNSPLHF	TGTGCCATCAGTAAAGCAGGGAGCGATAATTCACCCCTCCACTTT
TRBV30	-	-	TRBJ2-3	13	CAWSVRSGDTQYF	TGTGCCTGGAGTGTAAGGTCCGGCGATACGCAGTATTTT
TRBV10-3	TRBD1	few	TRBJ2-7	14	CAINPGTGGYEQYF	TGTGCCATCAATCCCGGGACAGGGGGCTACGAGCAGTACTTC
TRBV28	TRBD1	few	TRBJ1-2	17	CASSLSFTGEEDGGYTF	TGTGCCAGCAGTTTATCATTTACAGGGGAAGAGGATGGAGGCTACACCTTC
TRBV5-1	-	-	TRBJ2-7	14	CASSGDIPTYEQYF	TGCGCCAGCAGCGGGGACATACCAACCTACGAGCAGTACTTC
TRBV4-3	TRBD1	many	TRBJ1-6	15	CASSQTGQGNSPLHF	TGCGCCAGCAGCCAGACGGGACAGGGCAATTCACCCCTCCACTTT
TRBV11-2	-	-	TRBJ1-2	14	CASSLRGWSDGYTF	TGTGCCAGCAGCTTACGGGGCTGGAGCGATGGCTACACCTTC
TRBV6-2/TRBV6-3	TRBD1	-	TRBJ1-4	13	CASTGTGSRKLFF	TGTGCCAGCACCGGGACAGGATCTCGAAAACTGTTTTTT
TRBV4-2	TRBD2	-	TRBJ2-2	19	CASSLSPPTSGGAGGELFF	TGTGCCAGCAGCCTAAGCCCCCCGACTAGCGGGGGGGCTGGCGGGGAGCTGTTTTTT
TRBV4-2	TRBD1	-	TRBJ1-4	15	CASSQAGGQIEKLFF	TGTGCCAGCAGCCAAGCGGGGGGACAGATTGAAAAACTGTTTTTT
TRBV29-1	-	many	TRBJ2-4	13	CSAQSGAKNIQYF	TGCAGCGCCCAGAGCGGAGCCAAAAACATTCAGTACTTC
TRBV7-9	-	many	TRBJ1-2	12	CASSSDSYGYTF	TGTGCCAGCAGCTCGGACAGCTATGGCTACACCTTC
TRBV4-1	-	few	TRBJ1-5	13	CASSSIAGTAQHF	TGCGCCAGCAGCTCCATCGCAGGGACGGCCCAGCATTTT
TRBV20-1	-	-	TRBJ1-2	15	CSAPFPRGVDYGYTF	TGCAGTGCTCCGTTCCCCAGGGGAGTAGACTATGGCTACACCTTC
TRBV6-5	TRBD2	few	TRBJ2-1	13	CASSMGLVDEQFF	TGTGCCAGCAGTATGGGACTAGTCGATGAGCAGTTCTTC
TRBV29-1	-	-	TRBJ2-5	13	CSVAGRLNVTQYF	TGCAGCGTTGCGGGACGGCTAAACGTGACCCAGTACTTC
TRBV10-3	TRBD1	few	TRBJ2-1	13	CAISERQGNEQFF	TGTGCCATCAGTGAGCGACAGGGGAATGAGCAGTTCTTC
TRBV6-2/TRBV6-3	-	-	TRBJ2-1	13	CASAPGEYNEQFF	TGTGCCAGCGCGCCAGGGGAATACAATGAGCAGTTCTTC
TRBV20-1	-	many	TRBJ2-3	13	CSAHRTPTDTQYF	TGCAGTGCCCATAGGACCCCAACAGATACGCAGTATTTT
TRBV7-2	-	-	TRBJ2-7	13	CASSVGTRYEQYF	TGTGCCAGCAGCGTCGGTACTCGTTACGAGCAGTACTTC
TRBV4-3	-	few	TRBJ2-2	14	CASSQERSAGELFF	TGCGCCAGCAGCCAAGAGAGGTCGGCTGGGGAGCTGTTTTTT
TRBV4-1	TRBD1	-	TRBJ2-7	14	CASSPATGTYEQYF	TGCGCCAGCAGCCCCGCGACAGGGACCTACGAGCAGTACTTC
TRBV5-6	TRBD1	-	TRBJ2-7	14	CASSLDRGTYEQCF	TGTGCCAGCAGCTTGGACAGGGGTACCTACGAGCAGTGCTTC
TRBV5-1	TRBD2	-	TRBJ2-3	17	CASSSPLERGSTDTQYF	TGCGCCAGCAGCTCCCCTCTAGAGCGGGGCAGCACAGATACGCAGTATTTT
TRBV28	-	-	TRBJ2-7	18	CASREPGQGPLWGGEQYF	TGTGCCAGTAGGGAGCCGGGACAAGGACCTTTGTGGGGGGGCGAGCAGTACTTC
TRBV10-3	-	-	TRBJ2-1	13	CAITKQGRGEQFF	TGTGCCATCACCAAACAGGGCCGTGGGGAGCAGTTCTTC
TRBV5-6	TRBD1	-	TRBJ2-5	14	CASSGPRQGETQYF	TGTGCCAGCAGCGGCCCCCGACAGGGAGAGACCCAGTACTTC
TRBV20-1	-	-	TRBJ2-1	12	CSAPDRGNEQFF	TGCAGTGCTCCCGATCGGGGGAATGAGCAGTTCTTC
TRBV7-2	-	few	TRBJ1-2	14	CASSLDQGFSGYTF	TGTGCCAGCAGCTTAGATCAGGGGTTCAGCGGCTACACCTTC
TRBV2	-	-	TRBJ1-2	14	CASSGQGHNYGYTF	TGTGCCAGCAGTGGCCAGGGCCATAACTATGGCTACACCTTC
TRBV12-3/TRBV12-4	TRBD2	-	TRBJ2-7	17	CASSSQGPGGVYNEQYF	TGTGCCAGCAGTTCCCAAGGTCCGGGGGGGGTGTACAATGAGCAGTACTTC
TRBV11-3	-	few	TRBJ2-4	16	CASSLSRQNRVDIQYF	TGTGCCAGCAGCTTAAGCCGGCAGAACAGGGTAGACATTCAGTACTTC
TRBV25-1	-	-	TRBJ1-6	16	CASSEAGSSYNSPLHF	TGTGCCAGCAGTGAAGCAGGGAGCTCCTATAATTCACCCCTCCACTTT